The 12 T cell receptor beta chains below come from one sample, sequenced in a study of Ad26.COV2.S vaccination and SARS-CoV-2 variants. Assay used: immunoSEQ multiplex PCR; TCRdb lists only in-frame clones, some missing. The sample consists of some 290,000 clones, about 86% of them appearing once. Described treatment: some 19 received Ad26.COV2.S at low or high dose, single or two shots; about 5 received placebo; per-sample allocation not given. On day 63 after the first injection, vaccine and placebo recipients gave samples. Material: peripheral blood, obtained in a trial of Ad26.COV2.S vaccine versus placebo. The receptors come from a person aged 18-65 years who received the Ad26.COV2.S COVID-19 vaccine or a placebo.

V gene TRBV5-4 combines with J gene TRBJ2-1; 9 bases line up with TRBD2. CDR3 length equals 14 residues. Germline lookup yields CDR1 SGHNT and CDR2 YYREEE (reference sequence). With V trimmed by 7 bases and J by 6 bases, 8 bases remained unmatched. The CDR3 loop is CASWGGGARNEQFF. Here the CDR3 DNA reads TGTGCCAGCTGGGGCGGGGGGGCTCGCAATGAGCAGTTCTTC.

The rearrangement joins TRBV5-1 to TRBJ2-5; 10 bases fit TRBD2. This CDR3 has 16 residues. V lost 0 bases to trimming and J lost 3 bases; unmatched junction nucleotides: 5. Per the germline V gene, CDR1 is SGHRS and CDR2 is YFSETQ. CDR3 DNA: TGCGCCAGCAGCTTGGAGCCAGCGGGGGGGAAAGAGACCCAGTACTTC. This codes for CASSLEPAGGKETQYF.

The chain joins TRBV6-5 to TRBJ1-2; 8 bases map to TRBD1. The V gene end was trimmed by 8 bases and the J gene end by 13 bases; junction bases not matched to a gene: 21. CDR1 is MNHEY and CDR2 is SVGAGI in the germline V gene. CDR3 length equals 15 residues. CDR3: CASRRGDKQGVSGTF. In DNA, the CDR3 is TGTGCCAGCCGAAGAGGGGACAAACAGGGGGTGTCGGGCACCTTC.

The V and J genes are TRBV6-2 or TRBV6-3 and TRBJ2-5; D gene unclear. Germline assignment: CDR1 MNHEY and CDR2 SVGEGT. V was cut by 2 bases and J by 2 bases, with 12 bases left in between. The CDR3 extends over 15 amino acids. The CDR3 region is CASSYNAETQETQYF. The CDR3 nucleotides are TGTGCCAGCAGTTACAATGCGGAGACTCAAGAGACCCAGTACTTC.

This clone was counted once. The CDR3 loop reads CASLRGRGPSNTGELFF. The CDR3 region has the DNA TGTGCCAGTCTCCGGGGGCGGGGGCCATCGAACACCGGGGAGCTGTTTTTT. The chain recombines TRBV2 with TRBJ2-2; weak D call: TRBD2 (7 bases). The length of the CDR3 is 17 residues. Germline CDR1 is SNHLY and CDR2 is FYNNEI. V gave up 9 bases and J gave up 0 bases, with 20 bases separating them. Looking up the rest from reference TRBV2 and TRBJ2-2 gives the full variable domain: EPEVTQTPSHQVTQMGQEVILRCVPISNHLYFYWYRQILGQKVEFLVSFYNNEISEKSEIFDDQFSVERPDGSNFTLKIRSTKLEDSAMYFCASLRGRGPSNTGELFFGEGSRLTVL.

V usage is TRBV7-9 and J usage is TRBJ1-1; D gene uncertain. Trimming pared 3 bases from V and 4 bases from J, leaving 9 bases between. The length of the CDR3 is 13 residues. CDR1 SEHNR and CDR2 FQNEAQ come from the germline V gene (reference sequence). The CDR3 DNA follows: TGTGCCAGCAGCTTTGCGGTCCCCACTGAAGCTTTCTTT. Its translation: CASSFAVPTEAFF. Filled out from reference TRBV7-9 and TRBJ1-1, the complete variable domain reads DTGVSQNPRHKITKRGQNVTFRCDPISEHNRLYWYRQTLGQGPEFLTYFQNEAQLEKSRLLSDRFSAERPKGSFSTLEIQRTEQGDSAMYLCASSFAVPTEAFFGQGTRLTVV.

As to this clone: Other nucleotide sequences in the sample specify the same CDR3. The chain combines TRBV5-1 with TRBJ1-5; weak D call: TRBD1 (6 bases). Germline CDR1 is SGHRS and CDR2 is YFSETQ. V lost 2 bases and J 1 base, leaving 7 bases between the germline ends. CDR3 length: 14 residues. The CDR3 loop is CASSLGGSNQPQHF. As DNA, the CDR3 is TGCGCCAGCAGCTTAGGGGGAAGCAATCAGCCCCAGCATTTT. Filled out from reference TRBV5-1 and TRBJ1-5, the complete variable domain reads KAGVTQTPRYLIKTRGQQVTLSCSPISGHRSVSWYQQTPGQGLQFLFEYFSETQRNKGNFPGRFSGRQFSNSRSEMNVSTLELGDSALYLCASSLGGSNQPQHFGDGTRLSIL.

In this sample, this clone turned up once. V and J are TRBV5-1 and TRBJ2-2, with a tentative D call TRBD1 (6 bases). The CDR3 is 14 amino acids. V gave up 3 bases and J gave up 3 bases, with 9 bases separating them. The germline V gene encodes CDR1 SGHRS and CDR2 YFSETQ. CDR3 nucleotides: TGCGCCAGCAGCTCATCAGGGGACACCGGGGAGCTGTTTTTT. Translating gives CASSSSGDTGELFF. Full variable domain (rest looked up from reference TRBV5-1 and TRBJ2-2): KAGVTQTPRYLIKTRGQQVTLSCSPISGHRSVSWYQQTPGQGLQFLFEYFSETQRNKGNFPGRFSGRQFSNSRSEMNVSTLELGDSALYLCASSSSGDTGELFFGEGSRLTVL.

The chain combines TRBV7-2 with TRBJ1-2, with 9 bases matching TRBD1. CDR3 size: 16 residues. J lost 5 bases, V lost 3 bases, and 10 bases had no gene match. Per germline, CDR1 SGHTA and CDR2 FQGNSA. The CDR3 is CASSFYLTGGGYGYTF. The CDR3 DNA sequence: TGTGCCAGCAGCTTCTACCTTACAGGGGGCGGGTATGGCTACACCTTC.

CDR3 sequence reads: CSASGQLSYNSPLHF. The CDR3 coding sequence is TGCAGTGCTAGTGGACAGCTCTCCTATAATTCACCCCTCCACTTT. The chain employs TRBV20-1 and TRBJ1-6, with D perhaps matching TRBD1 (6 bases). Trimming took off 3 bases at V and 0 bases at J, with 9 bases between the two ends. The CDR3 is made up of 15 amino acids. CDR1 and CDR2 (germline): DFQATT, SNEGSKA (reference sequence).

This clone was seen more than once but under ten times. Here the CDR3 reads CASSARFQAFF. CDR3 DNA sequence: TGTGCCAGCAGTGCCCGGTTTCAGGCTTTCTTT. This sequence joins TRBV6-2 or TRBV6-3 and TRBJ1-1; D remains ambiguous. This CDR3 has 11 amino acids. The V gene lost 5 bases and the J gene lost 11 bases, with 12 bases spanning the gap. CDR1 and CDR2 (germline): MNHEY, SVGEGT.

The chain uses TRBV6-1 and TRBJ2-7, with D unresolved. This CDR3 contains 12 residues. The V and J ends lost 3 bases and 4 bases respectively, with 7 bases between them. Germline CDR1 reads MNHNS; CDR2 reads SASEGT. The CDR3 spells CASSEGFYEQYF. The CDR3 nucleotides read TGTGCCAGCAGTGAGGGCTTTTACGAGCAGTACTTC.